These 30 T cell receptor beta chains were all obtained from the same sample, sequenced in a study of siplizumab effects on memory and regulatory T cells. Clones were read by immunoSEQ multiplex PCR, and TCRdb kept only the in-frame ones, dropping some. The data show around 100,000 clones, with around 94% seen just once and about 0.6% held by the top ten. Specimen: Tregs sorted from blood. These receptors were collected from a human donor in good health.

The gene calls are TRBV15 and TRBJ2-1; a weak D match, TRBD1 (7 bases). V shed 2 bases and J shed 13 bases, with 12 bases lying between them. Germline values: CDR1 LNHNV, CDR2 YYDKDF (reference sequence). The CDR3 consists of 12 residues. This chain's CDR3 is CATSRLRGDQFF. DNA for the CDR3: TGTGCCACCAGCAGACTCAGGGGGGATCAGTTCTTC.

The rearrangement links TRBV4-1 to TRBJ2-4, with a possible D match to TRBD1 (5 bases). V was trimmed by 0 bases and J by 5 bases, leaving 17 bases between them. The CDR3 has 17 residues. Germline CDR1 MGHRA, CDR2 YSYEKL. CDR3 in DNA: TGCGCCAGCAGCCAAGATATGGGGTCCAGGGTTCAAAACATTCAGTACTTC. Amino acids: CASSQDMGSRVQNIQYF.

The V call is TRBV5-1, the J call TRBJ2-2; 12 nucleotides match TRBD2. CDR1 SGHRS and CDR2 YFSETQ come from the germline V gene. The V and J ends lost 6 bases and 4 bases, in that order; junction bases with no gene match: 4. The CDR3 has 15 amino acids. The CDR3 region has the DNA TGCGCCAGCAAGGCGACTAGCGGGGGCACCGGGGAGCTGTTTTTT. Its protein is CASKATSGGTGELFF.

The CDR3 bases are TGCAGCGCTGGCTCGGGGACCTACGAGCAGTACTTC. This encodes CSAGSGTYEQYF. The chain has TRBV29-1 and TRBJ2-7; D perhaps matches TRBD2 (5 bases). The V gene lost 7 bases and the J gene lost 2 bases, with 12 bases spanning the gap. The CDR3 runs 12 residues. Germline V gene sequence: CDR1 SQVTM, CDR2 ANQGSEA.

The CDR3 DNA sequence: TGTGCCAGTAGTATAGATTCATTGGACTTTTCCTATGGCTACACCTTC. It specifies CASSIDSLDFSYGYTF. The gene calls are TRBV19 and TRBJ1-2; no clear D gene. V lost 0 bases and J lost 4, with 15 bases in between. The germline V gene encodes CDR1 LNHDA and CDR2 SQIVND (reference sequence). The CDR3 is 16 residues long.

The rearrangement links TRBV19 to TRBJ1-5; perhaps TRBD1 as D (5 bases). Germline V lookup: CDR1 LNHDA, CDR2 SQIVND (reference sequence). Trimming shortened V by 1 base and J by 7 bases, and 11 bases separated the two germline ends. The CDR3 has 14 residues. This CDR3 reads CASSIGGRNQPQHF. In DNA, the CDR3 is TGTGCCAGTAGTATAGGGGGGAGGAACCAGCCCCAGCATTTT.

This chain uses TRBV25-1 with TRBJ2-2; TRBD2 matches at 11 bases. Germline V CDR1 and CDR2: MGHDK, SYGVNS. CDR3 length: 14 amino acids. The trim removed 4 bases at V and 6 bases at J, leaving 1 base unmatched. CDR3: CASSASGRPGELFF. The CDR3, as DNA: TGTGCCAGCAGTGCTAGCGGGAGGCCCGGGGAGCTGTTTTTT.

This chain joins TRBV19 and TRBJ2-3, with 7 nucleotides matching TRBD1. This CDR3 comprises 14 residues. V gave up 5 bases and J gave up 5 bases; unmatched junction bases: 7. CDR1 and CDR2 from the germline V gene are LNHDA and SQIVND (reference sequence). The CDR3 nucleotides read TGTGCCAGTAGTCTGACAGGGATGAGAGATACGCAGTATTTT. Its translation is CASSLTGMRDTQYF.

V usage is TRBV18 and J usage is TRBJ2-5; perhaps TRBD1 as D (5 bases). Germline CDR1 reads KGHSH; CDR2 reads LQKENI. The CDR3 sequence is 16 residues long. With 6 bases removed from V and 0 bases from J, the gap between germline ends came to 17 bases. The CDR3 loop reads CASSAERDSHQETQYF. CDR3 coding DNA: TGTGCCAGCTCTGCCGAAAGAGACAGTCACCAAGAGACCCAGTACTTC.

The chain recombines TRBV28 with TRBJ2-2; possible D gene TRBD2, 6 bases. Germline V lookup: CDR1 MDHEN, CDR2 SYDVKM. There are 15 residues in the CDR3. Trimming removed 8 bases at V and 0 bases at J, with 13 bases between. CDR3 sequence: CASWSQRANTGELFF. DNA for the CDR3: TGTGCCAGCTGGTCCCAGCGGGCGAACACCGGGGAGCTGTTTTTT.

This chain connects TRBV7-2 to TRBJ2-7; D is possibly TRBD1 (7 bases). CDR1 is SGHTA, CDR2 FQGNSA, per germline. CDR3 length: 16 residues. V was trimmed by 6 bases and J by 3 bases, leaving 21 bases between them. CDR3 sequence reads: CASSRIQGGFNYEQYF. In DNA, the CDR3 is TGTGCCAGCAGTCGGATCCAGGGGGGATTTAACTACGAGCAGTACTTC.

The chain's CDR3 is CASRGQGHGELFF. CDR3 nucleotides: TGTGCCAGCAGAGGACAGGGTCACGGGGAGCTGTTTTTT. The rearrangement uses TRBV6-6 and TRBJ2-2; 8 bases map to TRBD1. This CDR3 contains 13 residues. V shed 6 bases, J shed 7 bases, and the junction held 4 bases outside the gene matches. The germline V gene encodes CDR1 MNHNY and CDR2 SVGAGI (reference sequence).

The chain combines TRBV30 with TRBJ2-3; D not certain. Per the germline V gene, CDR1 is GTSNPN and CDR2 is SVGIG (reference sequence). This CDR3 contains 12 residues. With 5 bases removed from V and 4 bases from J, the gap between germline ends came to 10 bases. CDR3 DNA: TGTGCCTGGGCCCGGGCCTCAGATACGCAGTATTTT. Its protein is CAWARASDTQYF.

The chain employs TRBV5-6 and TRBJ2-1; 7 nucleotides align to TRBD1. The CDR3 is 18 amino acids. Germline loops: CDR1 SGHDT, CDR2 YYEEEE. Trimming at V came to 6 bases and at J to 10 bases, leaving 25 bases not matched to a gene. The CDR3 protein is CASNTGTASLGREGEQFF. The CDR3 DNA reads as TGTGCCAGCAACACCGGGACAGCGAGTCTAGGCCGGGAAGGCGAGCAGTTCTTC.

This clone came up once. The chain is built from TRBV28 and TRBJ1-5; tentative D call: TRBD1 (6 bases). The V end lost 5 bases, the J end lost 5 bases, and 19 bases lay between the germline ends. This CDR3 is 16 amino acids long. From germline, CDR1 is MDHEN and CDR2 SYDVKM. DNA of the CDR3: TGTGCCAGCAGTGGGCTTCTCCGGGACATAGATCAGCCCCAGCATTTT. This sequence encodes CASSGLLRDIDQPQHF.

This chain connects TRBV28 to TRBJ2-1, with TRBD2 matching over 14 bases. The V gene end was trimmed by 4 bases and the J gene end by 7 bases; junction bases not matched to a gene: 9. CDR1 MDHEN and CDR2 SYDVKM come from the germline V gene. This CDR3 comprises 17 residues. This chain's CDR3 is CASSSPPGTSGSNEQFF. As DNA, the CDR3 is TGTGCCAGCAGTTCGCCCCCCGGGACTAGCGGGAGTAATGAGCAGTTCTTC.

This clone has a single count. The chain carries TRBV7-3 and TRBJ2-3; possibly TRBD1 or TRBD2 for D (5 bases each). The germline V gene encodes CDR1 SGHTA and CDR2 FQGTGA. V was pared by 5 bases and J by 0 bases, with 15 bases between. The CDR3 has 16 amino acids. CDR3 amino acids: CASSHFGASSTDTQYF. The CDR3, as DNA: TGTGCCAGCAGCCACTTCGGGGCATCTAGCACAGATACGCAGTATTTT.

The chain couples TRBV25-1 to TRBJ2-1; D is possibly TRBD1 or TRBD2 (5 bases each). Germline V gene lookup returns CDR1 MGHDK and CDR2 SYGVNS. The germline V and J ends were trimmed by 0 bases and 5 bases, with 11 bases remaining between them. The length of the CDR3 is 15 residues. The CDR3 DNA reads TGTGCCAGCAGTGAATATCGCGTGGGGGACAATGAGCAGTTCTTC. Protein sequence: CASSEYRVGDNEQFF.

The rearrangement links TRBV6-1 to TRBJ2-7; no definite D call. Germline loops: CDR1 MNHNS, CDR2 SASEGT. The V end was cut by 6 bases, the J end by 3 bases, with 12 bases between. The CDR3 totals 13 residues. The CDR3 reads CASRTPGFYEQYF. For the CDR3, the DNA is TGTGCCAGCAGGACTCCCGGTTTCTACGAGCAGTACTTC.

The chain links TRBV5-6 to TRBJ2-7; 9 bases are a match to TRBD1. The germline CDR1 and CDR2 sequences are SGHDT and YYEEEE. The CDR3 runs to 16 residues. V lost 2 bases and J lost 4; bases outside the gene matches: 10. CDR3 loop: CASSLRSGTGLYEQYF. Here the CDR3 DNA reads TGTGCCAGCAGCTTACGGTCGGGGACAGGGCTATACGAGCAGTACTTC.

The gene calls are TRBV5-1 and TRBJ1-3; D not resolved. CDR3 size: 14 residues. Trimming removed 7 bases at V and 2 bases at J, with 13 bases between. Germline V gene sequence: CDR1 SGHRS, CDR2 YFSETQ. The CDR3 spells CASATGSTGNTIYF. CDR3 in DNA: TGCGCCAGCGCGACCGGGAGCACTGGAAACACCATATATTTT.

V and J are TRBV29-1 and TRBJ2-5; D unresolved. The CDR3 spans 15 residues. The V gene lost 4 bases and the J gene lost 2 bases, with 17 bases spanning the gap. Per germline, CDR1 SQVTM and CDR2 ANQGSEA. CDR3 region: CSVVGRRVLQETQYF. As DNA, the CDR3 is TGCAGCGTTGTGGGTCGAAGGGTCCTACAAGAGACCCAGTACTTC.

The chain couples TRBV11-2 to TRBJ1-1; D is perhaps TRBD1 (6 bases). Germline V gene sequence: CDR1 SGHAT, CDR2 FQNNGV. This CDR3 has 16 residues. The V end lost 0 bases, the J end lost 4 bases, and 15 bases lay between the germline ends. As DNA, the CDR3 is TGTGCCAGCAGCTTAGATTATCAGGTCAGGGGCACTGAAGCTTTCTTT. Its protein is CASSLDYQVRGTEAFF.

The chain is built from TRBV28 and TRBJ2-1; 8 nucleotides align to TRBD2. The V segment lost 8 bases and the J segment 7 bases; nucleotides outside the gene matches: 10. The germline gives CDR1 MDHEN, CDR2 SYDVKM. The CDR3 is 14 residues long. CDR3 sequence (DNA): TGTGCCAGCGGCCCCGGCGGGAGGAGGAATGAGCAGTTCTTC. Its protein product is CASGPGGRRNEQFF.

The V and J genes are TRBV19 and TRBJ1-5; TRBD1 matches at 7 bases. Germline trimming cut 6 bases from V and 3 bases from J; bases unmatched to any gene: 5. Germline CDR1 reads LNHDA; CDR2 reads SQIVND (reference sequence). The CDR3 extends over 14 amino acids. The CDR3 DNA is TGTGCCAGTAGCCCGGGACAGTCCAATCAGCCCCAGCATTTT. This translates into CASSPGQSNQPQHF.

The chain combines TRBV7-9 with TRBJ2-2; a possible D gene is TRBD1 (6 bases). The CDR3 runs 16 residues. The germline V and J ends were trimmed by 5 bases and 0 bases, with 13 bases remaining between them. Germline V CDR1 and CDR2: SEHNR, FQNEAQ (reference sequence). CDR3 sequence reads: CASSQHQGSNTGELFF. The CDR3 DNA follows: TGTGCCAGCAGCCAACATCAGGGGTCGAACACCGGGGAGCTGTTTTTT.

This chain connects TRBV14 to TRBJ2-5; D gene uncertain. The V gene's germline CDR1 is SGHDN and CDR2 FVKESK. CDR3 length: 14 residues. Between the trimmed V and J ends, which lost 0 bases and 3 bases, there was a span of 8 bases. The CDR3 coding sequence is TGTGCCAGCAGCCAAGATCGAGACAAAGAGACCCAGTACTTC. Translating it yields CASSQDRDKETQYF.

J is TRBJ2-1 and V is TRBV7-6; D ambiguous. V lost 5 bases to trimming and J lost 7 bases, with 12 bases between them. Germline CDR1 SGHVS, CDR2 FNYEAQ. CDR3 length: 13 residues. The CDR3 coding sequence is TGTGCCAGCAGCAAGCGACTGGAAAATGAGCAGTTCTTC. This sequence encodes CASSKRLENEQFF.

The chain employs TRBV18 and TRBJ2-7; 8 nucleotides align to TRBD1. V lost 2 bases, J lost 7 bases, and 13 bases stayed unmatched. The CDR3 extends over 16 amino acids. CDR1 and CDR2 (germline): KGHSH, LQKENI. The CDR3, as DNA: TGTGCCAGCTCACCATTCCCCGTCCAGGGGGCGGGAGAGCAGTACTTC. Protein product: CASSPFPVQGAGEQYF.

This chain links TRBV5-1 with TRBJ2-6, with 7 bases lining up with TRBD1. CDR1 and CDR2 (germline): SGHRS, YFSETQ. CDR3 length: 17 amino acids. V was clipped by 5 bases and J by 2 bases; unmatched bases: 10. CDR3 region: CASSPTYGTAGANVLTF. CDR3 coding DNA: TGCGCCAGCAGTCCAACCTACGGGACAGCTGGGGCCAACGTCCTGACTTTC. Filled out from reference TRBV5-1 and TRBJ2-6, the complete variable domain reads KAGVTQTPRYLIKTRGQQVTLSCSPISGHRSVSWYQQTPGQGLQFLFEYFSETQRNKGNFPGRFSGRQFSNSRSEMNVSTLELGDSALYLCASSPTYGTAGANVLTFGAGSRLTVL.